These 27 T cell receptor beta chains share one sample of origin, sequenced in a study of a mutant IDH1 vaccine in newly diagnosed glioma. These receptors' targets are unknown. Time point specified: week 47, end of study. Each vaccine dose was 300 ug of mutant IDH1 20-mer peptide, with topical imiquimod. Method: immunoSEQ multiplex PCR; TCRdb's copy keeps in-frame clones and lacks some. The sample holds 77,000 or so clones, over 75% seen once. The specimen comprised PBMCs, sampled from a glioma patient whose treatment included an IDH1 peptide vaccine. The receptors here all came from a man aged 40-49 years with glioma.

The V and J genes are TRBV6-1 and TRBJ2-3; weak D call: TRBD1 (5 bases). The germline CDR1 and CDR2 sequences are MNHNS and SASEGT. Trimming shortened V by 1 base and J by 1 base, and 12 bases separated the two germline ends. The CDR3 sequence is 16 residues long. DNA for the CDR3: TGTGCCAGCAGTGAAGACAGGCTTTGGGGCACAGATACGCAGTATTTT. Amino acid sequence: CASSEDRLWGTDTQYF.

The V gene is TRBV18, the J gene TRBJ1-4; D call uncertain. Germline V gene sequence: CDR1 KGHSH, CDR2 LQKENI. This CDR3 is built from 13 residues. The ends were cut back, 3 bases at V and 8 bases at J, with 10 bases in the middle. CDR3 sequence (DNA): TGTGCCAGCTCACCGGAGACGGGGGAAAAACTGTTTTTT. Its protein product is CASSPETGEKLFF.

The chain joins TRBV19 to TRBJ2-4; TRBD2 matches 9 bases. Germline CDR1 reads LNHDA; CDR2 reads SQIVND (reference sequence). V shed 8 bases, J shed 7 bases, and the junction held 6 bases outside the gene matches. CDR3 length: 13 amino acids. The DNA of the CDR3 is TGTGCCAGTTCTAGCGGGGCCGAGAACATTCAGTACTTC. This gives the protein CASSSGAENIQYF.

CDR3 DNA: TGTGCCAGCACCCCTGAAGGACAGGGGTTCTACGAGCAGTACTTC. Its protein product is CASTPEGQGFYEQYF. The J gene is TRBJ2-7, the V gene TRBV6-5, with 9 bases matching TRBD1. Per the germline V gene, CDR1 is MNHEY and CDR2 is SVGAGI. The CDR3 has 15 amino acids. The V segment lost 7 bases and the J segment 3 bases; nucleotides outside the gene matches: 10.

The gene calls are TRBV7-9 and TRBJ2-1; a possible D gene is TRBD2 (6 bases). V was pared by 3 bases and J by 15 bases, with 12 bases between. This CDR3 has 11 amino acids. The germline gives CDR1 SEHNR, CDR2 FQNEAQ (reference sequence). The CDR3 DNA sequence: TGTGCCAGCAGCTTGGGCGGGACTTTGTTCTTC. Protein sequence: CASSLGGTLFF.

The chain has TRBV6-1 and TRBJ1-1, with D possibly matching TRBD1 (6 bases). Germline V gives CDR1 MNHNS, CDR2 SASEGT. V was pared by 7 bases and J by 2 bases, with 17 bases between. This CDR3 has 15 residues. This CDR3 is CASNIQGGLNTEAFF. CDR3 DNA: TGTGCCAGCAATATACAGGGAGGACTTAACACTGAAGCTTTCTTT.

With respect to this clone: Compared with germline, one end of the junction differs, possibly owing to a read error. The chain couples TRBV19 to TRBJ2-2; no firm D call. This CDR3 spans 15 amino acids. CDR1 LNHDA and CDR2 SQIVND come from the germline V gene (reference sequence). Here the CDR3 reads CASRIDRSHTGELFF. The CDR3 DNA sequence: TGTGCCAGTAGAATAGACCGGAGCCACACCGGGGAGCTGTTTTTT.

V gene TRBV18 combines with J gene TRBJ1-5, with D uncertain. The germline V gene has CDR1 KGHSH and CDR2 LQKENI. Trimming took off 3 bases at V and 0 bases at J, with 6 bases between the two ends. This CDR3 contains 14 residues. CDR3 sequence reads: CASSPPNSNQPQHF. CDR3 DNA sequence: TGTGCCAGCTCACCTCCTAATAGCAATCAGCCCCAGCATTTT.

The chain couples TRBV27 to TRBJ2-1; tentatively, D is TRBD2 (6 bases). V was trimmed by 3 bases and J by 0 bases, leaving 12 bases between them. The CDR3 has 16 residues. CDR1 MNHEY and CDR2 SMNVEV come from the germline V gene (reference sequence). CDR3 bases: TGTGCCAGCAGTTTTCTGGGGGGTCCCTCCTACAATGAGCAGTTCTTC. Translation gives CASSFLGGPSYNEQFF.

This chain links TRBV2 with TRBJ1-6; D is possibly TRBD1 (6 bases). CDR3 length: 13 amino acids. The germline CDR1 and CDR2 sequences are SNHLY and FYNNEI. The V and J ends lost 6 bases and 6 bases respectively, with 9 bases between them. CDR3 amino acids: CASRGASNSPLHF. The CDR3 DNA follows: TGTGCCAGCAGGGGGGCGTCTAATTCACCCCTCCACTTT.

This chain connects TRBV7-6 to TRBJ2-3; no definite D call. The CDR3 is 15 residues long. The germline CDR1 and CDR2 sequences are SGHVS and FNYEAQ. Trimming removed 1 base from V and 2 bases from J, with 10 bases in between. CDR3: CASSLGSSHTDTQYF. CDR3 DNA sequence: TGTGCCAGCAGCTTAGGGTCCTCGCACACAGATACGCAGTATTTT.

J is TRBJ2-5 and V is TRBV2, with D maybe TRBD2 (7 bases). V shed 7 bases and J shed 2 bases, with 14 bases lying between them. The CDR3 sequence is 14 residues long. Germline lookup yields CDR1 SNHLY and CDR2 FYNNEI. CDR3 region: CASIRGGGQETQYF. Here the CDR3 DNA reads TGTGCCAGCATCCGAGGGGGGGGGCAAGAGACCCAGTACTTC.

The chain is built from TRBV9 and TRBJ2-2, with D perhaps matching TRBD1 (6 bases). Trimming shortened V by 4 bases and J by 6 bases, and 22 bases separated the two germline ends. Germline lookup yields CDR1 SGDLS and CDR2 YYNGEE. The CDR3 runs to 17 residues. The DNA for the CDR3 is TGTGCCAGCAGCCCTCGGGACACAGGAATACCTCCCGGGGAGCTGTTTTTT. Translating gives CASSPRDTGIPPGELFF.

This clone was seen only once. As DNA, the CDR3 is TGTGCCAGCAGTGAAGCTGGGGGGTCCTCCTACGAGCAGTACTTC. Translated, it gives CASSEAGGSSYEQYF. The V call is TRBV2, the J call TRBJ2-5; maybe TRBD2 (6 bases). Matching the DNA end better, TRBJ2-7 makes the J call doubtful. The CDR3 is 15 amino acids. The germline gives CDR1 SNHLY, CDR2 FYNNEI.

The CDR3 spells CASSSNRLAGRYNEQFF. The CDR3 bases are TGTGCCAGCAGCTCTAATAGGCTAGCGGGACGCTACAATGAGCAGTTCTTC. V usage is TRBV7-2 and J usage is TRBJ2-1; 9 bases align to TRBD2. The V gene end was trimmed by 4 bases and the J gene end by 3 bases; junction bases not matched to a gene: 10. CDR1 and CDR2 from the germline V gene are SGHTA and FQGNSA. This CDR3 has 17 amino acids.

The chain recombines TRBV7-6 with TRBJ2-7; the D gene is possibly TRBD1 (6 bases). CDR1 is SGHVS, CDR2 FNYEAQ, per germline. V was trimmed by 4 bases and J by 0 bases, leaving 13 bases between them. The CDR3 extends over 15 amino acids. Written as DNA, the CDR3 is TGTGCCAGCAGCTCTCGACAGGAAAGCTCCTACGAGCAGTACTTC. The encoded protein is CASSSRQESSYEQYF.

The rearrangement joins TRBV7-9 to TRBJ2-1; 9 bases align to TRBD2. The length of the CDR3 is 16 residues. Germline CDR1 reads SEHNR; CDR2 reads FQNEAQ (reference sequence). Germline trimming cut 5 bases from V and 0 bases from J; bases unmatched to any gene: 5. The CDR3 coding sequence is TGTGCCAGCAGCCCTGTTAGCGGGAGCTCCTACAATGAGCAGTTCTTC. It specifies CASSPVSGSSYNEQFF. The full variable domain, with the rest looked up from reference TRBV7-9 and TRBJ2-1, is DTGVSQNPRHKITKRGQNVTFRCDPISEHNRLYWYRQTLGQGPEFLTYFQNEAQLEKSRLLSDRFSAERPKGSFSTLEIQRTEQGDSAMYLCASSPVSGSSYNEQFFGPGTRLTVL.

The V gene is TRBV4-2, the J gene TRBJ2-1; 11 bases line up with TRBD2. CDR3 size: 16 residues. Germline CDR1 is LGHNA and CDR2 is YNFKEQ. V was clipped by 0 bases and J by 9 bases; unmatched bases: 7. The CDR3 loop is CASSQDIAGGPGEQFF. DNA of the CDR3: TGTGCCAGCAGCCAAGATATAGCGGGAGGGCCGGGTGAGCAGTTCTTC.

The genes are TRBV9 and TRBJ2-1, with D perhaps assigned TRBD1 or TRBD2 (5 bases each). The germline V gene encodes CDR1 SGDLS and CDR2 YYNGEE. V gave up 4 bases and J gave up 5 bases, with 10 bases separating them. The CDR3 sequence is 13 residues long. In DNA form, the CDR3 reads TGTGCCAGCAGCTCGGGACCCGACAATGAGCAGTTCTTC. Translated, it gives CASSSGPDNEQFF. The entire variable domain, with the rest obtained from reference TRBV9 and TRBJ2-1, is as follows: DSGVTQTPKHLITATGQRVTLRCSPRSGDLSVYWYQQSLDQGLQFLIQYYNGEERAKGNILERFSAQQFPDLHSELNLSSLELGDSALYFCASSSGPDNEQFFGPGTRLTVL.

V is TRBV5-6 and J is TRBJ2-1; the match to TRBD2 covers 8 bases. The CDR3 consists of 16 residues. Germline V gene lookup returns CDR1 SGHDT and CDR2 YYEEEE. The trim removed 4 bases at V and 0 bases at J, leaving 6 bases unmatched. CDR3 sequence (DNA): TGTGCCAGCAGCCCAGGAGCGGGAGCCTCCTACAATGAGCAGTTCTTC. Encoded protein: CASSPGAGASYNEQFF.

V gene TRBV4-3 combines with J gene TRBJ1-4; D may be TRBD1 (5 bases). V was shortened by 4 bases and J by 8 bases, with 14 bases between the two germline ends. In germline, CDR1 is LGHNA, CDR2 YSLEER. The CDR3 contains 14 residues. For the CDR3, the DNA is TGCGCCAGCAGCCTATCCGGGTGGGGCGAAAAACTGTTTTTT. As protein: CASSLSGWGEKLFF.

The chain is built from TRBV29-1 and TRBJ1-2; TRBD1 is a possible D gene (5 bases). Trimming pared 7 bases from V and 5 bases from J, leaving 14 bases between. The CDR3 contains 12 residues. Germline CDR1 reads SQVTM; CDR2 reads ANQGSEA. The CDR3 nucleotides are TGCAGCGCCTCTTCGGGGGGGTATGGCTACACCTTC. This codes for CSASSGGYGYTF.

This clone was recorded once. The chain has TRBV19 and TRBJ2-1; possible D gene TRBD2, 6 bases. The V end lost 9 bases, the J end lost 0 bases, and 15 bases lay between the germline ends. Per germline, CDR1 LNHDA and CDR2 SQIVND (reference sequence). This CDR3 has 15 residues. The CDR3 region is CASAGGRISYNEQFF. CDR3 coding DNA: TGTGCCAGCGCCGGGGGACGGATCTCCTACAATGAGCAGTTCTTC.

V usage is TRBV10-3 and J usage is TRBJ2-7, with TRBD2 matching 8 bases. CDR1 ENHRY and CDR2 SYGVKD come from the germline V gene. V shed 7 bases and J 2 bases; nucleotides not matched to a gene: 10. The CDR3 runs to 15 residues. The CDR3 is CAINRPGGAPYEQYF. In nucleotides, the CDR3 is TGTGCCATCAATCGCCCGGGAGGGGCCCCCTACGAGCAGTACTTC.

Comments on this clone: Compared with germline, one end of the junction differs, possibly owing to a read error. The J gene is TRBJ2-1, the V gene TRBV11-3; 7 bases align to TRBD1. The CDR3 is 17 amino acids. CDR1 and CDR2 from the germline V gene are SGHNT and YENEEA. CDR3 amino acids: CASSWGTEGLSFNEQFF. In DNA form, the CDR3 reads TGTGCCAGCAGCTGGGGGACAGAAGGCCTCTCCTTCAATGAGCAGTTCTTC. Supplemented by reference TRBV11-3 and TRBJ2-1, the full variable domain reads EAGVVQSPRYKIIEKKQPVAFWCNPISGHNTLYWYLQNLGQGPELLIRYENEEAVDDSQLPKDRFSAERLKGVDSTLKIQPAELGDSAVYLCASSWGTEGLSFNEQFFGPGTRLTVL.

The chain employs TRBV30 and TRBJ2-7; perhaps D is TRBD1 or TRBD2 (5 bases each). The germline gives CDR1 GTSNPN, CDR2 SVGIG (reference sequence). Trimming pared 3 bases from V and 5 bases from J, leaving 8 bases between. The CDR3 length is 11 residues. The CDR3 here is CAWRGDHEQYF. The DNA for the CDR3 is TGTGCCTGGAGGGGGGACCACGAGCAGTACTTC.

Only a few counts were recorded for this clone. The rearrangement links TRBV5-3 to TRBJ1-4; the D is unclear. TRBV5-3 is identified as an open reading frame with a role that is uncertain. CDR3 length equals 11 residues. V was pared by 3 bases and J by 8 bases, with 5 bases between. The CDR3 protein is CARSSWEKLFF. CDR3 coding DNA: TGTGCCAGAAGCTCATGGGAAAAACTGTTTTTT.